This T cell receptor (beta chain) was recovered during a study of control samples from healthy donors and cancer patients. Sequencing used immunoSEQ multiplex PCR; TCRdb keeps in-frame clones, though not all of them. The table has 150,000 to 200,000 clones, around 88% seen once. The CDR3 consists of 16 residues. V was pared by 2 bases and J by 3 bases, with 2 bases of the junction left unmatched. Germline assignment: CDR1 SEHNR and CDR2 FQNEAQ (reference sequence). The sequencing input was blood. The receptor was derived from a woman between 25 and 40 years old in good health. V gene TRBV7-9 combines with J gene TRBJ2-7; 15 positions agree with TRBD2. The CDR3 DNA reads TGTGCCAGCAGCTTACAGGGACTAGCGGGAGGCTACGAGCAGTACTTC. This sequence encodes CASSLQGLAGGYEQYF.